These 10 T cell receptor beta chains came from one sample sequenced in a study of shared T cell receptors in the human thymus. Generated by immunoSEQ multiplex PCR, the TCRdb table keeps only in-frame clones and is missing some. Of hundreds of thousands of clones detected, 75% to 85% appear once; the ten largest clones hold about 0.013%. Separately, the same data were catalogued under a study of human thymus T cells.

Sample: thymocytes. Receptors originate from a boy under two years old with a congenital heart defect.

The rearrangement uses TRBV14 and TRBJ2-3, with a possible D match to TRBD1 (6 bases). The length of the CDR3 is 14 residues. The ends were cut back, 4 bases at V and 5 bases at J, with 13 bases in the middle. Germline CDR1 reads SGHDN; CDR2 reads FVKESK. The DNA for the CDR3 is TGTGCCAGCAGCCCCAGGGGCGAGGAAGATACGCAGTATTTT. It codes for CASSPRGEEDTQYF.

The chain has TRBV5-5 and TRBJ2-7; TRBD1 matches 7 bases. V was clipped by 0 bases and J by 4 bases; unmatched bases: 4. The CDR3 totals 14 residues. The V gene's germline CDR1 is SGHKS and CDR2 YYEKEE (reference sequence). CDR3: CASSLGQGVYEQYF. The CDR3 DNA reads TGTGCCAGCAGCTTGGGCCAGGGGGTGTACGAGCAGTACTTC.

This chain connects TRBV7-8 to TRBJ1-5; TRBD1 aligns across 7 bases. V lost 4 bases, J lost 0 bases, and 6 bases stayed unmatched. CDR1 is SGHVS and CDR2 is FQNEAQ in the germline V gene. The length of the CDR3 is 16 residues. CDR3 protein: CASSSGQNPSNQPQHF. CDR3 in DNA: TGTGCCAGCAGCTCGGGACAGAACCCTAGCAATCAGCCCCAGCATTTT. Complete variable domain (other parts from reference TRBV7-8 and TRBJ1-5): GAGVSQSPRYKVAKRGQDVALRCDPISGHVSLFWYQQALGQGPEFLTYFQNEAQLDKSGLPSDRFFAERPEGSVSTLKIQRTQQEDSAVYLCASSSGQNPSNQPQHFGDGTRLSIL.

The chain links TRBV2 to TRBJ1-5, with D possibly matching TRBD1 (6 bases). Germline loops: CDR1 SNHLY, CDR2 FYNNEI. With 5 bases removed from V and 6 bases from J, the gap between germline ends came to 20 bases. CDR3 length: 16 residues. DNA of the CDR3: TGTGCCAGCAGTCGTATTACAGGGAAAGCGGCTCAGCCCCAGCATTTT. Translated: CASSRITGKAAQPQHF. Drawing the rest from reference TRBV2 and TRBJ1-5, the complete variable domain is EPEVTQTPSHQVTQMGQEVILRCVPISNHLYFYWYRQILGQKVEFLVSFYNNEISEKSEIFDDQFSVERPDGSNFTLKIRSTKLEDSAMYFCASSRITGKAAQPQHFGDGTRLSIL.

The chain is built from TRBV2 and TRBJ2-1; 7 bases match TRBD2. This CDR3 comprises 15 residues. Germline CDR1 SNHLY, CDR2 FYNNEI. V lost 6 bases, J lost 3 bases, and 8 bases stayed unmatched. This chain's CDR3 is CASRRRETLYNEQFF. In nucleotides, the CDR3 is TGTGCCAGCAGGAGGCGGGAGACCCTCTACAATGAGCAGTTCTTC.

The CDR3 DNA sequence: TGTGCCAGCAGCTTAGGACTAGCGGGATTCTACGAGCAGTACTTC. It translates to CASSLGLAGFYEQYF. The chain employs TRBV11-3 and TRBJ2-7; 11 positions agree with TRBD2. The CDR3 runs to 15 residues. From germline, CDR1 is SGHNT and CDR2 YENEEA. Unmatched junction bases numbered 2, after V lost 1 base and J lost 3 bases.

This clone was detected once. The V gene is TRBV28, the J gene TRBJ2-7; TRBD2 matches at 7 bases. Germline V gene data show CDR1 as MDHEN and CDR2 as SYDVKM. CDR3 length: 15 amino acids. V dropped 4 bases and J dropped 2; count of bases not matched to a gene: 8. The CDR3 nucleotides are TGTGCCAGCAGTTCAATAGCGGGCCTTACCTACGAGCAGTACTTC. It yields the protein CASSSIAGLTYEQYF.

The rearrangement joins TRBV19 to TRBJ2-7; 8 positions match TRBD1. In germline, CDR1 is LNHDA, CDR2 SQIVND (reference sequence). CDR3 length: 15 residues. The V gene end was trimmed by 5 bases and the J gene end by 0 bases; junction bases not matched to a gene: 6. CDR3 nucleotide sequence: TGTGCCAGTAGTGCCCGGGGACAGGCCTCCTACGAGCAGTACTTC. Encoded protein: CASSARGQASYEQYF.

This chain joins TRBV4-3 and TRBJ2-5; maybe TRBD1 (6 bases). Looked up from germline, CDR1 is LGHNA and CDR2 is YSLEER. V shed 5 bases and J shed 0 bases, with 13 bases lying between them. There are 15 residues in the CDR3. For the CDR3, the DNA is TGCGCCAGCAGCAAACAACAGGGTGACCAAGAGACCCAGTACTTC. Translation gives CASSKQQGDQETQYF.

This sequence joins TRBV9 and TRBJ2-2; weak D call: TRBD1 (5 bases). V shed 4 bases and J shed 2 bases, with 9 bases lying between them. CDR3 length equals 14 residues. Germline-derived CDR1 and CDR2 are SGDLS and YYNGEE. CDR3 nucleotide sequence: TGTGCCAGCAGCCCCCAGGGAAACACCGGGGAGCTGTTTTTT. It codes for CASSPQGNTGELFF.